Each of the 28 T cell receptor beta chains below was sequenced from the same sample in a study of T cell changes during pregnancy in multiple sclerosis. Only in-frame clones appear in the TCRdb table, and some are missing; sequencing was by immunoSEQ multiplex PCR. This sample yields roughly 40,000 clones, of which about 91% are seen a single time; 0.5% belongs to the top ten. The sequenced sample was CD4+ T cells from peripheral blood mononuclear cells, obtained in the second trimester of pregnancy. These receptors all come from a female donor in good health, enrolled as a control in a pregnancy study.

This clone was found once. The chain recombines TRBV19 with TRBJ1-1; D unresolved. The germline V and J ends were trimmed by 5 bases and 6 bases, with 16 bases remaining between them. The germline V gene has CDR1 LNHDA and CDR2 SQIVND (reference sequence). The length of the CDR3 is 14 residues. This chain's CDR3 is CASSLTVEVPEAFF. CDR3 DNA sequence: TGTGCCAGTAGTCTGACGGTGGAGGTTCCTGAAGCTTTCTTT.

The V and J genes are TRBV11-2 and TRBJ2-7; TRBD2 matches at 10 bases. V trimming: 3 bases; J trimming: 4 bases; junction bases outside the gene matches: 6. The germline V gene has CDR1 SGHAT and CDR2 FQNNGV. This CDR3 has 15 amino acids. DNA for the CDR3: TGTGCCAGCAGCTTCTCACTAGCGGGACTGTACGAGCAGTACTTC. Protein sequence: CASSFSLAGLYEQYF.

This rearrangement joins TRBV2 to TRBJ2-3; the match to TRBD1 covers 8 bases. CDR1 SNHLY and CDR2 FYNNEI come from the germline V gene. This CDR3 region has 15 residues. Germline trimming cut 8 bases from V and 5 bases from J; bases unmatched to any gene: 12. The CDR3: CASSNGQGPGDTQYF. For the CDR3, the DNA is TGTGCCAGCTCGAATGGACAGGGACCCGGAGATACGCAGTATTTT.

The CDR3 nucleotides are TGTGCCAGCAGCTTCAGGGCAAGCTCCTATAATTCACCCCTCCACTTT. This codes for CASSFRASSYNSPLHF. J is TRBJ1-6 and V is TRBV5-5, with D possibly being TRBD1 (5 bases). The length of the CDR3 is 16 residues. Germline assignment: CDR1 SGHKS and CDR2 YYEKEE (reference sequence). V lost 2 bases to trimming and J lost 0 bases, with 9 bases between them.

The chain employs TRBV5-4 and TRBJ2-7; TRBD2 agrees at 7 bases. The V segment lost 0 bases and the J segment 5 bases; nucleotides outside the gene matches: 8. The CDR3 runs 15 residues. Germline CDR1 SGHNT, CDR2 YYREEE (reference sequence). This chain's CDR3 is CASSLEAGALNEQYF. As DNA, the CDR3 is TGTGCCAGCAGCTTGGAGGCGGGAGCGTTGAACGAGCAGTACTTC.

This clone was picked up one time. The rearrangement joins TRBV9 to TRBJ2-1; TRBD2 aligns across 11 bases. CDR1 SGDLS and CDR2 YYNGEE come from the germline V gene. The CDR3 runs to 15 residues. Losses at the gene ends were 1 base for V and 8 bases for J; bases not matched to a gene: 5. The CDR3 protein is CASSVTSGSHDEQFF. The CDR3 bases are TGTGCCAGCAGCGTAACTAGCGGGAGTCATGATGAGCAGTTCTTC.

This chain links TRBV5-1 with TRBJ1-1, with D unresolved. The CDR3 loop spans 15 amino acids. V gave up 0 bases and J gave up 4 bases, with 13 bases separating them. Per the germline V gene, CDR1 is SGHRS and CDR2 is YFSETQ. The CDR3 DNA reads as TGCGCCAGCAGCTTGGCGGAAGCAAGGAGCACTGAAGCTTTCTTT. It is translated as CASSLAEARSTEAFF. Together with reference TRBV5-1 and TRBJ1-1, the CDR3 gives the full variable domain: KAGVTQTPRYLIKTRGQQVTLSCSPISGHRSVSWYQQTPGQGLQFLFEYFSETQRNKGNFPGRFSGRQFSNSRSEMNVSTLELGDSALYLCASSLAEARSTEAFFGQGTRLTVV.

The chain couples TRBV7-6 to TRBJ2-2, with 11 bases aligning to TRBD1. With V trimmed by 4 bases and J by 6 bases, 1 base remained unmatched. Per the germline V gene, CDR1 is SGHVS and CDR2 is FNYEAQ. The CDR3 is 14 residues long. The CDR3 protein is CASSSGQGAGELFF. The DNA for the CDR3 is TGTGCCAGCAGCTCGGGACAGGGGGCCGGGGAGCTGTTTTTT.

The chain couples TRBV5-1 to TRBJ2-7; D perhaps matches TRBD2 (5 bases). The CDR3 totals 14 residues. Germline V gene data show CDR1 as SGHRS and CDR2 as YFSETQ. With 0 bases removed from V and 2 bases from J, the gap between germline ends came to 9 bases. CDR3 loop: CASSLDPGAYEQYF. As DNA, the CDR3 is TGCGCCAGCAGCTTGGACCCCGGGGCCTACGAGCAGTACTTC.

The chain employs TRBV11-2 and TRBJ1-1; weak D call: TRBD1 (5 bases). This CDR3 has 15 amino acids. V was trimmed by 4 bases and J by 6 bases, leaving 18 bases between them. Germline V gene data show CDR1 as SGHAT and CDR2 as FQNNGV. DNA of the CDR3: TGTGCCAGCAGCTCCTTAACATCAGGGATGGCTGAAGCTTTCTTT. The encoded protein is CASSSLTSGMAEAFF.

V usage is TRBV5-5 and J usage is TRBJ2-7; 10 bases align to TRBD1. CDR3 length equals 15 residues. J was trimmed by 2 bases and V by 3 bases; bases with no gene match: 5. Germline-derived CDR1 and CDR2 are SGHKS and YYEKEE (reference sequence). The CDR3 loop is CASSSWTGGAYEQYF. The DNA for the CDR3 is TGTGCCAGCAGCTCCTGGACAGGGGGAGCCTACGAGCAGTACTTC.

Points on this clone: This same CDR3 is encoded by further DNA sequences in the sample. This chain links TRBV7-9 with TRBJ2-2; D gene unclear. The length of the CDR3 is 14 residues. The germline CDR1 and CDR2 sequences are SEHNR and FQNEAQ (reference sequence). V lost 1 base and J lost 1, with 4 bases in between. Here the CDR3 DNA reads TGTGCCAGCAGCTTAGACAGGAACACCGGGGAGCTGTTTTTT. It is translated as CASSLDRNTGELFF.

The chain carries TRBV6-6 and TRBJ2-5; TRBD2 matches at 7 bases. This CDR3 has 14 amino acids. Germline lookup yields CDR1 MNHNY and CDR2 SVGAGI (reference sequence). With V trimmed by 5 bases and J by 4 bases, 7 bases remained unmatched. CDR3 sequence (DNA): TGTGCCAGCAGTCAGAACGGGGAGGGAGAGACCCAGTACTTC. Translated, it gives CASSQNGEGETQYF.

The chain recombines TRBV7-2 with TRBJ2-5; D possibly corresponds to TRBD2 (6 bases). CDR1 and CDR2 (germline): SGHTA, FQGNSA. The V and J ends lost 5 bases and 5 bases respectively, with 12 bases between them. The CDR3 loop spans 13 amino acids. In DNA form, the CDR3 reads TGTGCCAGCAGCGTGACTAGTAGGGAGACCCAGTACTTC. Protein product: CASSVTSRETQYF. Using reference TRBV7-2 and TRBJ2-5 for the parts outside the CDR3, the full variable domain is GAGVSQSPSNKVTEKGKDVELRCDPISGHTALYWYRQSLGQGLEFLIYFQGNSAPDKSGLPSDRFSAERTGGSVSTLTIQRTQQEDSAVYLCASSVTSRETQYFGPGTRLLVL.

The chain links TRBV19 to TRBJ2-7, with 8 bases lining up with TRBD1. V lost 10 bases, J lost 2 bases, and 7 bases stayed unmatched. Germline-derived CDR1 and CDR2 are LNHDA and SQIVND (reference sequence). There are 13 residues in the CDR3. The CDR3 bases are TGTGCCACCGAGGACAGGGCGACCTACGAGCAGTACTTC. It yields the protein CATEDRATYEQYF.

The chain recombines TRBV10-1 with TRBJ1-2, with a possible D match to TRBD1 (5 bases). Germline V gene sequence: CDR1 WNHNN, CDR2 SYGVQD (reference sequence). Trimming pared 4 bases from V and 8 bases from J, leaving 17 bases between. CDR3 length equals 14 residues. CDR3 bases: TGCGCCAGCAGTGTAAGGGGAAGGACCTCCGGCTACACCTTC. It is translated as CASSVRGRTSGYTF.

The V call is TRBV10-1, the J call TRBJ2-3; tentative D call: TRBD2 (5 bases). Germline-derived CDR1 and CDR2 are WNHNN and SYGVQD (reference sequence). This CDR3 comprises 15 residues. Trimming took off 4 bases at V and 1 base at J, with 12 bases between the two ends. Here the CDR3 reads CASSVQSGGTDTQYF. The CDR3 DNA reads as TGCGCCAGCAGTGTGCAGAGCGGAGGCACAGATACGCAGTATTTT.

The chain has TRBV7-3 and TRBJ2-1; tentative D call: TRBD1 (6 bases). The CDR3 has 17 residues. Germline V gives CDR1 SGHTA, CDR2 FQGTGA. Trimming left V 3 bases short and J 3 bases short, with 18 bases between. The chain's CDR3 is CASSFVGTGSYYNEQFF. CDR3 coding DNA: TGTGCCAGCAGCTTCGTGGGAACAGGGTCCTACTACAATGAGCAGTTCTTC.

CDR3 DNA: TGTGCCAGCAGTTTAGCGGGAGTCAGAGATACGCAGTATTTT. Its translation: CASSLAGVRDTQYF. The genes are TRBV28 and TRBJ2-3; 7 nucleotides agree with TRBD2. This CDR3 is 14 amino acids long. Germline V lookup: CDR1 MDHEN, CDR2 SYDVKM. Losses at the gene ends were 2 bases for V and 5 bases for J; bases not matched to a gene: 4. Complete variable domain (other parts from reference TRBV28 and TRBJ2-3): DVKVTQSSRYLVKRTGEKVFLECVQDMDHENMFWYRQDPGLGLRLIYFSYDVKMKEKGDIPEGYSVSREKKERFSLILESASTNQTSMYLCASSLAGVRDTQYFGPGTRLTVL.

The rearrangement joins TRBV6-5 to TRBJ1-2, with D perhaps TRBD1 (6 bases). The CDR3 has 14 amino acids. Germline assignment: CDR1 MNHEY and CDR2 SVGAGI. Trimming took 2 bases from V and 5 from J, leaving 12 bases between them. The CDR3 loop reads CASSYDSRGYGYTF. In DNA form, the CDR3 reads TGTGCCAGCAGTTACGATAGCAGGGGATATGGCTACACCTTC.

The genes are TRBV5-6 and TRBJ2-2; D unresolved. This CDR3 comprises 15 residues. CDR1 and CDR2 from the germline V gene are SGHDT and YYEEEE. V lost 0 bases and J lost 1, with 7 bases in between. The CDR3, as DNA: TGTGCCAGCAGCTTGGGGGCAGGGAACACCGGGGAGCTGTTTTTT. It encodes CASSLGAGNTGELFF.

The chain joins TRBV29-1 to TRBJ2-1; TRBD2 aligns across 13 bases. V lost 2 bases and J lost 0; bases outside the gene matches: 4. Germline values: CDR1 SQVTM, CDR2 ANQGSEA. The CDR3 is made up of 17 amino acids. CDR3 sequence: CSVERTSGSSSYNEQFF. The CDR3 nucleotides read TGCAGCGTTGAAAGGACTAGCGGGAGTAGCTCCTACAATGAGCAGTTCTTC.

The chain employs TRBV2 and TRBJ1-2; TRBD1 might be the D (5 bases). Germline CDR1 and CDR2: SNHLY and FYNNEI. The V gene lost 5 bases and the J gene lost 3 bases, with 10 bases spanning the gap. CDR3 length equals 13 residues. CDR3: CASSLQGHYGYTF. In nucleotides, the CDR3 is TGTGCCAGCAGTCTGCAGGGCCACTATGGCTACACCTTC.

The chain combines TRBV7-8 with TRBJ1-3; D not resolved. Trimming cost V 5 bases and J 0 bases, with 8 bases left between them. Germline V gives CDR1 SGHVS, CDR2 FQNEAQ. CDR3 length: 14 amino acids. The CDR3 DNA sequence: TGTGCCAGCAGCCCAAGGAGCTCTGGAAACACCATATATTTT. Residues: CASSPRSSGNTIYF.

This chain links TRBV9 with TRBJ2-5; TRBD1 is a possible D gene (6 bases). This CDR3 has 14 residues. Germline V gene sequence: CDR1 SGDLS, CDR2 YYNGEE. Trimming removed 3 bases at V and 5 bases at J, with 14 bases between. In DNA, the CDR3 is TGTGCCAGCAGCGGCAAACAGGGAACGGAGACCCAGTACTTC. Its translation: CASSGKQGTETQYF. The whole variable domain, filled in from reference TRBV9 and TRBJ2-5, reads DSGVTQTPKHLITATGQRVTLRCSPRSGDLSVYWYQQSLDQGLQFLIQYYNGEERAKGNILERFSAQQFPDLHSELNLSSLELGDSALYFCASSGKQGTETQYFGPGTRLLVL.

In its sample, this clone was seen a few times. This sequence joins TRBV9 and TRBJ1-2; possible D gene TRBD1, 6 bases. This CDR3 is built from 15 residues. Trimming stripped 4 bases from V and 1 base from J, with 14 bases between. Germline CDR1 reads SGDLS; CDR2 reads YYNGEE. CDR3 region: CASSNPGTSNYGYTF. As DNA, the CDR3 is TGTGCCAGCAGCAACCCCGGGACAAGTAACTATGGCTACACCTTC. Based on the CDR3 plus reference TRBV9 and TRBJ1-2, the full variable domain is DSGVTQTPKHLITATGQRVTLRCSPRSGDLSVYWYQQSLDQGLQFLIQYYNGEERAKGNILERFSAQQFPDLHSELNLSSLELGDSALYFCASSNPGTSNYGYTFGSGTRLTVV.

The V call is TRBV6-1, the J call TRBJ1-2; no reliable D call. This CDR3 has 13 residues. Trimming took off 2 bases at V and 4 bases at J, with 8 bases between the two ends. CDR1 and CDR2 (germline): MNHNS, SASEGT. CDR3 sequence reads: CASSEYGSYGYTF. The DNA of the CDR3 is TGTGCCAGCAGTGAATACGGGTCCTATGGCTACACCTTC.

The gene calls are TRBV5-1 and TRBJ2-2; D not resolved. Per the germline V gene, CDR1 is SGHRS and CDR2 is YFSETQ. There are 15 residues in the CDR3. Trimming pared 0 bases from V and 0 bases from J, leaving 6 bases between. This CDR3 reads CASSLDSANTGELFF. The CDR3 DNA sequence: TGCGCCAGCAGCTTGGACAGTGCGAACACCGGGGAGCTGTTTTTT.